This entry describes one T cell receptor (beta chain). This clone is a singleton in its sample. Its antigen target is currently unknown. No much larger clonotype is one base removed from it; base qualities were not supplied. This entry comes from a study of Tregs in tolerant kidney transplant recipients (dated by TCRdb to between 2018 and 2021). About the full investigation: Other Treg samples came from an approximately 3-day mixed lymphocyte reaction with belatacept, some followed by an approximately 5-day donor restimulation, before sorting recipient CD4+CD25+CD127- cells. During sorting of primary belatacept mixed lymphocyte reaction cultures, recipient cells were distinguished from donor cells with antibodies. Before combined kidney and bone marrow transplantation, this study identified donor-specific regulatory T cells using TCRbeta sequencing and then followed those same cells after transplant. TCRbeta repertoire sequencing was used in a few healthy controls to compare several ways of expanding Tregs specific for an allogeneic donor.

Taken from the germline V gene (reference sequence), the CDR1 and CDR2 loops are LNHDA and SQIVND. Trimming accounts for 6 bases at V and 7 bases at J, while the number of junction bases matched to no gene is 11. CDR3 length: 15 amino acids, cysteine to phenylalanine. Just CDR3 DNA is preserved here, 45 bases in frame from base 1. For TCRbeta CDR3 sequencing, genomic DNA from the sorted cells was extracted using the QIAGEN DNeasy Blood and Tissue Kit. High-throughput TCRbeta CDR3 sequencing, which included PCR amplification with bias correction and internal controls, was done commercially through immunoSEQ. Concerning the study's data processing: Unique productive TCRbeta sequences were defined by CDR3 nucleotide sequence where primers matched, and otherwise by CDR3 amino acid sequence together with Vbeta and Jbeta genes. Donor-reactive sequences were defined as at least 5-fold expanded in CFSE-low cells versus unstimulated cells, with frequency of at least 0.01% in CFSE-low cells. Jensen-Shannon divergence, calculated on the top 100 TCRbeta sequences ranked by frequency, was used to quantify repertoire divergence. For samples with multiple sequencing runs, sorting error was corrected separately for each run before the runs were pooled. The table was pulled from immuneACCESS by TCRdb, which kept in-frame rearrangements only. Such tables lose some clones; where checked, under half of the loss comes from unresolved V genes, and the rest has no known cause. V and J calls plus clone size are reproduced from that table; the DNA served to infer D and trimming. For this sample there are tens of thousands of clones; nearly 97% appear just once. The ten largest clones capture about 0.41% of the sample.

Blood from healthy controls was obtained either from healthy volunteers or as purchased buffy coats. Healthy control blood was separated into PBMCs by Ficoll density gradient and cryopreserved, and patient PBMCs were collected both before and after transplant. What the authors observed across the whole study: Because the study included only a small number of patients, the results must be confirmed in larger populations and under other immunosuppression protocols. Biological reproducibility was not directly assessed, although technical replication error appeared to be minimal. The most biologically relevant and donor-specific TCRbeta repertoire appeared to be identified by expanding Tregs with activated donor B cells.

Sequenced material: Tregs from blood cultured with allogeneic cells. Recombination connected TRBV19 to TRBJ1-2, and TRBD1 aligns with 10 junction nucleotides. The TCR sequence derives from a human donor in good health. The nucleotide sequence reads TGTGCCAGTAGCAATGCCGGGACAGGGGTGGGTGGCTACACCTTC. This yields the protein CASSNAGTGVGGYTF. Joined to the reference TRBV19 and TRBJ1-2 proteins, this CDR3 gives the full variable domain: DGGITQSPKYLFRKEGQNVTLSCEQNLNHDAMYWYRQDPGQGLRLIYYSQIVNDFQKGDIAEGYSVSREKKESFPLTVTSAQKNPTAFYLCASSNAGTGVGGYTFGSGTRLTVV.